This T cell receptor (beta chain) was sequenced during a study of T cell clones after liver transplantation. As for the study in general: Until 12-24 months post-transplant, subjects got standard immunosuppression and no induction. At least one year of complete immunosuppression withdrawal without enzymes over twice normal defined tolerance. Blood was drawn pre-transplant, before withdrawal, and after full or failed withdrawal.

CD3+CD4+ and CD3+CD8+ cells were FACS-sorted from thawed unstimulated PBMCs. Clones were sequenced by immunoSEQ multiplex PCR, and TCRdb holds only the in-frame ones, with some missing. The table records 70,000 to 85,000 clones, 80% of them present only once. V lost 4 bases to trimming and J lost 2 bases; unmatched junction nucleotides: 7. Per the germline V gene, CDR1 is MDHEN and CDR2 is SYDVKM. The CDR3 runs 15 residues. The starting material was CD4+ T cells from blood, obtained before liver transplant. The chain links TRBV28 to TRBJ2-7; 8 bases align to TRBD2. The clonotype was recovered from a human donor who received a liver transplant. The CDR3 loop is CASSSLGTSTYEQYF. The CDR3 bases are TGTGCCAGCAGTTCCCTCGGGACTAGTACCTACGAGCAGTACTTC.